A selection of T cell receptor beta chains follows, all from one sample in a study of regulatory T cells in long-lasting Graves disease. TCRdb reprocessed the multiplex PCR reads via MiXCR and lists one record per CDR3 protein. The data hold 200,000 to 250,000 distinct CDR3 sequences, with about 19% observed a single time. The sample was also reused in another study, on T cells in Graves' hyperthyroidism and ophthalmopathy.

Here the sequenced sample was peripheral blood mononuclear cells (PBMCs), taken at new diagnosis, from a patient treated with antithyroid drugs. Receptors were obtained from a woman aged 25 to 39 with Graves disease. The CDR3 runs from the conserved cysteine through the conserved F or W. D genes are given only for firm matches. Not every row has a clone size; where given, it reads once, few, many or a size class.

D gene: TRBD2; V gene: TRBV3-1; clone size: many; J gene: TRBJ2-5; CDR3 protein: CASSRSGGLGTQYF; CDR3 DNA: TGTGCCAGCAGCCGTAGCGGGGGGCTAGGGACCCAGTACTTC
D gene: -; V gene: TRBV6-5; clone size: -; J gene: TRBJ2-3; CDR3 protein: CASSFTPTGLTDTQYF; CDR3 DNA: TGTGCCAGCAGTTTTACTCCAACAGGGCTCACAGATACGCAGTATTTT
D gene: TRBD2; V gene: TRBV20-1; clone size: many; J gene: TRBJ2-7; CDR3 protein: CSARVAGGWEQYF; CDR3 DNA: TGCAGTGCTAGAGTAGCGGGGGGGTGGGAGCAGTACTTC
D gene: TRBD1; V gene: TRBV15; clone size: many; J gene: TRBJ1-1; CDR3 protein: CATSRDRARGQGNIFF; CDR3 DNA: TGTGCCACCAGCAGAGATCGGGCGCGGGGACAGGGCAATATTTTCTTT
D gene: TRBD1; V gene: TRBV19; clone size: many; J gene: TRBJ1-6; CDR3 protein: CASSRAGGEIRSPLHF; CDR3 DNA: TGTGCCAGTAGTAGGGCAGGGGGTGAAATTAGATCACCCCTCCACTTT
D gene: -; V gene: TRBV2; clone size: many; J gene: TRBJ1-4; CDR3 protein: CASRDSSFNEKLFF; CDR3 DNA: TGTGCCAGCAGGGACAGTTCCTTTAATGAAAAACTGTTTTTT
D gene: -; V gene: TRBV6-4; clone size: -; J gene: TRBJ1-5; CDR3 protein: CASSESAGDSNQPQHF; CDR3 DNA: TGTGCCAGCAGTGAATCGGCAGGGGATAGCAATCAGCCCCAGCATTTT
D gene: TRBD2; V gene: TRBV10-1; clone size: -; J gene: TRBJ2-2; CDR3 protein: CASSESGLAGDGAGELFF; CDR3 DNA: TGCGCCAGCAGTGAGTCGGGACTAGCGGGCGATGGGGCCGGGGAGCTGTTTTTT
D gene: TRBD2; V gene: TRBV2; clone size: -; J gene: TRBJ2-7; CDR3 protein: CASSLTSETGEQYF; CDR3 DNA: TGTGCCAGCAGTTTGACTAGCGAGACGGGGGAGCAGTACTTC
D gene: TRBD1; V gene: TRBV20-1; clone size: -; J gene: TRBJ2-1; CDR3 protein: CSAPPGQGANEQFF; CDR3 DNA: TGCAGTGCCCCGCCGGGACAGGGGGCCAATGAGCAGTTCTTC
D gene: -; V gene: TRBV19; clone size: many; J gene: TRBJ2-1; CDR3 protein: CASSVSVLNEQFF; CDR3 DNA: TGTGCCAGTAGCGTCTCAGTCCTTAATGAGCAGTTCTTC
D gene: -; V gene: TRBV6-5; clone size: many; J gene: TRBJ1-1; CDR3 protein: CASSSGPGGGNTEAFF; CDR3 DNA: TGTGCCAGCAGTTCCGGCCCGGGGGGGGGGAACACTGAAGCTTTCTTT
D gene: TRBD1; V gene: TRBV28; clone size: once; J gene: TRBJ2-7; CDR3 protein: CATYDRGHSSYEQYF; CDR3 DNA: TGTGCCACCTACGACAGGGGGCACAGCTCCTACGAGCAGTACTTC
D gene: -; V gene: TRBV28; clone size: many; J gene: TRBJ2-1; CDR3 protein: CAILGGRGEQFF; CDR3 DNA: TGTGCCATCTTGGGGGGGCGGGGTGAGCAGTTCTTC
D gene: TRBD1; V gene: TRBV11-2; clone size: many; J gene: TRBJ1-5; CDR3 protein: CASSRYPTDRGDQPQHF; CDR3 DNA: TGTGCCAGCAGCCGTTACCCGACGGACAGGGGCGATCAGCCCCAGCATTTT
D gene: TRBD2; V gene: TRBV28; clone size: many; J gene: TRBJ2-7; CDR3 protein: CASSFSERGTYEQYF; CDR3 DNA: TGTGCCAGCAGTTTCTCCGAGCGGGGTACCTACGAGCAGTACTTC
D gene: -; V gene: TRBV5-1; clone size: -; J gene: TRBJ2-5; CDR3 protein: CASSLIPDQETQYF; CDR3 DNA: TGCGCCAGCAGCTTAATCCCCGACCAAGAGACCCAGTACTTC
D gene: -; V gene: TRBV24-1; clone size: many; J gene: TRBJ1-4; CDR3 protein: CATSDHPRGAFNEKLFF; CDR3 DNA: TGTGCCACCAGTGACCACCCGCGGGGGGCGTTTAATGAAAAACTGTTTTTT
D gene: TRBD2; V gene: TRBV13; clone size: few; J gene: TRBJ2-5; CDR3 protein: CASSLRRLAGSQETQYF; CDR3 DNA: TGTGCCAGCAGCCTGAGACGACTAGCGGGGAGCCAAGAGACCCAGTACTTC
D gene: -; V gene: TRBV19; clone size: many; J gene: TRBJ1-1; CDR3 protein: CASSPGNMNTEAFF; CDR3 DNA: TGTGCCAGTAGTCCGGGTAACATGAACACTGAAGCTTTCTTT
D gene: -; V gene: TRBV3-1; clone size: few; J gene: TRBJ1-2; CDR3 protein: CAGSQRGEINGYTF; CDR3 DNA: TGTGCCGGCAGCCAACGAGGGGAAATTAATGGCTACACCTTC
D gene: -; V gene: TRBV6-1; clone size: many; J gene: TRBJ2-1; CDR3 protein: CASSASGQDHNEQFF; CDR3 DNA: TGTGCCAGCAGCGCCTCGGGACAAGATCACAATGAGCAGTTCTTC
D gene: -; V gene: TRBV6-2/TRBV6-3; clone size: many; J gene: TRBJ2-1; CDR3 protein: CASSYSSVTGVTYNEQFF; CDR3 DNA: TGTGCCAGCAGTTACTCCAGTGTAACGGGAGTAACCTACAATGAGCAGTTCTTC
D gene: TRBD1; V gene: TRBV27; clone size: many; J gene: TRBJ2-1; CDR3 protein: CASSLWTGRNEQFF; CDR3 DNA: TGTGCCAGCAGTCTATGGACAGGGCGCAATGAGCAGTTCTTC
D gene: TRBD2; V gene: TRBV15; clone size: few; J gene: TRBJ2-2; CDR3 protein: CATSLSGGANAGELFF; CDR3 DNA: TGTGCCACCAGCCTAAGCGGGGGTGCGAACGCCGGGGAGCTGTTTTTT
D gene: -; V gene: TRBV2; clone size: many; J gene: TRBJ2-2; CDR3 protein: CASRGRGELFF; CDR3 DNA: TGTGCCAGCAGGGGCAGGGGGGAGCTGTTTTTT
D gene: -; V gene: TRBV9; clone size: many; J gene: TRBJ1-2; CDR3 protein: CASSVDFNYGYTF; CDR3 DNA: TGTGCCAGCAGCGTAGACTTTAACTATGGCTACACCTTC
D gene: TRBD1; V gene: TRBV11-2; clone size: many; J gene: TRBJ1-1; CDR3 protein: CASSLQVPGTGMNTEAFF; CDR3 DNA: TGTGCCAGCAGCTTACAAGTCCCCGGGACAGGGATGAACACTGAAGCTTTCTTT
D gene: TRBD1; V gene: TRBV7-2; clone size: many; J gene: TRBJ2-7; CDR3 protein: CASSFRTGSGYEQYF; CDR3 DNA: TGTGCCAGCAGCTTTCGGACAGGTTCGGGCTACGAGCAGTACTTC
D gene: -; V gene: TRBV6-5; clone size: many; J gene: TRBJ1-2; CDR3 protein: CASSYTGASGYTF; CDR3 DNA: TGTGCCAGCAGTTACACAGGAGCCTCTGGCTACACCTTC
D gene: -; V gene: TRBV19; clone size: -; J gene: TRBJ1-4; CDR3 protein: CASSPTDNEKLLF; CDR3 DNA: TGTGCCAGCTCCCCGACGGATAATGAAAAACTGCTTTTT
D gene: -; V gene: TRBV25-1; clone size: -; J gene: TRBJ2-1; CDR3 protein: CASSDWTESYNEQFF; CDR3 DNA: TGTGCCAGCAGTGATTGGACCGAATCCTACAATGAGCAGTTCTTC
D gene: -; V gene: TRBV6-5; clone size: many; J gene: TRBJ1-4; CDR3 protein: CASSYMGGRAEKLFF; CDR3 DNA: TGTGCCAGCAGTTACATGGGGGGGCGCGCTGAAAAACTGTTTTTT
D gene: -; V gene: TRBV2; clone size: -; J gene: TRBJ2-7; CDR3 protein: CASTVGDPYEQYF; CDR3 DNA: TGTGCCAGCACCGTGGGCGATCCCTACGAGCAGTACTTC
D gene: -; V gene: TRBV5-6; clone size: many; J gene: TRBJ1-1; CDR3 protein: CASSLPGSSRGAFF; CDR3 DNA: TGTGCCAGCAGCTTACCCGGGAGTTCCCGTGGAGCTTTCTTT
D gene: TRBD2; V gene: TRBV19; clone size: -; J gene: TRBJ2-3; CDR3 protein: CASRSLAGDTDTQYF; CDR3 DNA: TGTGCCAGTAGGAGCCTAGCGGGAGACACAGATACGCAGTATTTT
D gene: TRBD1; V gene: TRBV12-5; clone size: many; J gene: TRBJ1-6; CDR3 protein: CASGLTPKGDRDNSPLHF; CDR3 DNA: TGTGCTAGTGGTTTGACGCCTAAGGGGGACAGGGATAATTCACCCCTCCACTTT
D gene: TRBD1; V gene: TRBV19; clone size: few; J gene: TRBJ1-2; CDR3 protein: CASSARSDRVWYGYTF; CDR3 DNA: TGTGCCAGTAGTGCCCGCTCGGACAGGGTCTGGTATGGCTACACCTTC
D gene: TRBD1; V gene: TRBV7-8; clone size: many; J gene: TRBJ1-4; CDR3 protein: CASSSPRQGGEKLFF; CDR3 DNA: TGTGCCAGCAGCTCACCCAGACAGGGGGGCGAAAAACTGTTTTTT
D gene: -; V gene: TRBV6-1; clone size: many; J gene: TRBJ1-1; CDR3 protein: CASKRATNTEAFF; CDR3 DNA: TGTGCCAGCAAGAGGGCCACGAACACTGAAGCTTTCTTT
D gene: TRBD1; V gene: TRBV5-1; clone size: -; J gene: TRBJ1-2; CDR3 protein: CASSGQGAPGYTF; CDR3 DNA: TGCGCCAGCAGCGGACAGGGGGCGCCTGGCTACACCTTC
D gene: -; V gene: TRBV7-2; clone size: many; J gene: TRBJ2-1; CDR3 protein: CASSPRSGTPLYNEQFF; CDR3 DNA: TGTGCCAGCAGCCCCAGAAGCGGGACACCTCTCTACAATGAGCAGTTCTTC
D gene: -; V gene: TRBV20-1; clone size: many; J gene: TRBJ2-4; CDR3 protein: CSARDSRGFGNIQYF; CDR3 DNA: TGCAGTGCTAGAGACAGCAGGGGATTCGGAAACATTCAGTACTTC
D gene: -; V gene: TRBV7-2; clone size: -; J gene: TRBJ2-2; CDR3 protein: CASSLIGAGELFF; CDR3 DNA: TGTGCCAGCAGCTTAATCGGCGCCGGGGAGCTGTTTTTT
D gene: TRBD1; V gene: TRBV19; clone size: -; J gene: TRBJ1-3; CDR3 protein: CATLTGTGVGNTIYF; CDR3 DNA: TGTGCCACCCTTACCGGGACAGGGGTCGGGAACACCATATATTTT
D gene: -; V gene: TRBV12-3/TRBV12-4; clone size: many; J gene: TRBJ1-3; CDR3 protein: CASSQGPNLSGNTIYF; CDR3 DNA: TGTGCCAGCAGCCAAGGCCCTAACCTCTCTGGAAACACCATATATTTT
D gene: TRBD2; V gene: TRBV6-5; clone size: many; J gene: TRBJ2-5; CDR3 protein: CASSSWGGSRETQYF; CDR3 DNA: TGTGCCAGCAGTTCCTGGGGGGGTTCTAGAGAGACCCAGTACTTC
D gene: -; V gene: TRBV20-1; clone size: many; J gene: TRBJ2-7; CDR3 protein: CSARDTGGNPQYF; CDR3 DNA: TGCAGTGCTAGAGATACGGGTGGGAACCCCCAGTACTTC
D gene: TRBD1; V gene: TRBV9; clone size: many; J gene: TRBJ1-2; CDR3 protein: CASSPTGEHYGYTF; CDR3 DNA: TGTGCCAGCAGCCCGACAGGGGAACACTATGGCTACACCTTC
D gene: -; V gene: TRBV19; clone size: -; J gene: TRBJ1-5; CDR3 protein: CASYERASGPYQPQHF; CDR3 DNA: TGTGCCAGTTACGAACGGGCATCCGGGCCGTATCAGCCCCAGCATTTT
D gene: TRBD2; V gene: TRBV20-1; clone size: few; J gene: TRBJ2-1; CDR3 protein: CSASGGAGSSSYNEQFF; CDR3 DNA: TGCAGTGCTAGCGGGGGGGCAGGGAGTAGCTCCTACAATGAGCAGTTCTTC
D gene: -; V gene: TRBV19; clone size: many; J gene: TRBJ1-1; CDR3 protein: CASSNPLSSAFF; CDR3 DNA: TGTGCCAGTAGTAATCCTCTCTCGTCGGCTTTCTTT
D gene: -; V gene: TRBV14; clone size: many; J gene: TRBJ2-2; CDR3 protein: CASSQEWAGVTGELFF; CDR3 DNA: TGTGCCAGCAGCCAAGAATGGGCAGGGGTTACCGGGGAGCTGTTTTTT
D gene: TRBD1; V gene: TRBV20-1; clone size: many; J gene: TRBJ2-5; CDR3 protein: CSAWTGGETQYF; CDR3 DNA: TGCAGTGCTTGGACAGGGGGTGAGACCCAGTACTTC